These 14 T cell receptor beta chains were all obtained from the same sample, sequenced in a study of patients and donors after allogeneic stem cell transplantation. A single record per CDR3 protein comes from TCRdb applying MiXCR to the RT-PCR reads. The data contain some 200,000 distinct CDR3 sequences, 41% of them seen just once; the ten biggest clones take up 33%. The material sequenced was blood, either unsorted or a sorted T cell fraction (not recorded which). These receptors all come from a human donor who was either an allogeneic HSCT recipient or a stem cell or donor lymphocyte infusion donor (not recorded which). It is not recorded whose cells these are; they may come from a transplant donor.

This clonotype showed up just a few times. V is TRBV3-1 and J is TRBJ2-5; possibly TRBD1 for D (6 bases). Trimming left V 4 bases short and J 3 bases short, with 9 bases between. This CDR3 has 13 amino acids. Per the germline V gene, CDR1 is LGHDT and CDR2 is YNNKEL (reference sequence). As DNA, the CDR3 is TGTGCCAGCAGCCCCAACAGGGAAGAGACCCAGTACTTC. Amino acid sequence: CASSPNREETQYF.

The V call is TRBV5-6, the J call TRBJ2-1; D is uncertain. There are 14 residues in the CDR3. V was trimmed by 0 bases and J by 0 bases, leaving 4 bases between them. Germline CDR1 SGHDT, CDR2 YYEEEE. CDR3: CASSLASSYNEQFF. In DNA form, the CDR3 reads TGTGCCAGCAGCTTGGCTAGCTCCTACAATGAGCAGTTCTTC.

The chain uses TRBV29-1 and TRBJ1-1; D ambiguous. CDR1 is SQVTM, CDR2 ANQGSEA, per germline. CDR3 length equals 16 residues. The V end was cut by 1 base, the J end by 4 bases, with 19 bases between. CDR3 sequence: CSVEGSEAGLATEAFF. CDR3 nucleotides: TGCAGCGTTGAAGGTTCGGAGGCCGGGCTCGCCACTGAAGCTTTCTTT.

The chain recombines TRBV28 with TRBJ1-2; 10 nucleotides match TRBD1. Losses at the gene ends were 8 bases for V and 3 bases for J; bases not matched to a gene: 3. CDR1 MDHEN and CDR2 SYDVKM come from the germline V gene. This CDR3 has 13 residues. The CDR3 protein is CASAGTGDYGYTF. The CDR3 nucleotides read TGTGCCAGCGCCGGGACAGGGGACTATGGCTACACCTTC.

CDR3 sequence (DNA): TGCAGCGGGCGGGTTAACACTGAAGCTTTCTTT. Amino acid sequence: CSGRVNTEAFF. This chain uses TRBV29-1 with TRBJ1-1; no definite D call. In germline, CDR1 is SQVTM, CDR2 ANQGSEA. V lost 7 bases and J lost 2, with 8 bases in between. CDR3 size: 11 residues.

The genes are TRBV27 and TRBJ2-2; D may correspond to TRBD1 or TRBD2 (7 bases each). The V end lost 6 bases, the J end lost 6 bases, and 14 bases lay between the germline ends. The germline gives CDR1 MNHEY, CDR2 SMNVEV (reference sequence). The CDR3 has 14 residues. In nucleotides, the CDR3 is TGTGCCAGCAGCTCAGGGGGGGTTCCCGGGGAGCTGTTTTTT. Amino acid sequence: CASSSGGVPGELFF.

The table lists this clonotype with a few counts. V gene TRBV30 combines with J gene TRBJ1-5; D gene uncertain. This CDR3 is built from 17 residues. Germline V gives CDR1 GTSNPN, CDR2 SVGIG (reference sequence). V lost 2 bases, J lost 2 bases, and 19 bases lay in between. This CDR3 reads CAWSQFKGKEGNQPQHF. CDR3 DNA: TGTGCCTGGAGTCAATTTAAAGGGAAAGAAGGCAATCAGCCCCAGCATTTT.

This clonotype was detected only a few times. The chain joins TRBV12-3 or TRBV12-4 to TRBJ2-1, with 7 bases aligning to TRBD2. Losses at the gene ends were 3 bases for V and 3 bases for J; bases not matched to a gene: 5. There are 15 residues in the CDR3. Here the CDR3 DNA reads TGTGCCAGCAGTTTTCGGGACTACGTCTACAATGAGCAGTTCTTC. Its translation is CASSFRDYVYNEQFF.

This rearrangement joins TRBV7-8 to TRBJ1-2; 11 bases are a match to TRBD1. The junction had 9 bases not matched to a gene; V was cut back by 3 bases and J by 3 bases. The germline gives CDR1 SGHVS, CDR2 FQNEAQ. The CDR3 extends over 17 amino acids. CDR3 protein: CASSFLWTGGADYGYTF. The CDR3 DNA sequence: TGTGCCAGCAGCTTCCTCTGGACAGGGGGCGCTGACTATGGCTACACCTTC.

The chain has TRBV3-1 and TRBJ1-1; 10 nucleotides match TRBD1. The CDR3 has 14 amino acids. The V gene end was trimmed by 5 bases and the J gene end by 4 bases; junction bases not matched to a gene: 4. Per the germline V gene, CDR1 is LGHDT and CDR2 is YNNKEL (reference sequence). CDR3 loop: CASSAGQGSTEAFF. As DNA, the CDR3 is TGTGCCAGCAGCGCGGGACAGGGGAGCACTGAAGCTTTCTTT.

With regard to this clonotype: The junction does not match germline at one end; this may be a read error. This chain uses TRBV6-5 with TRBJ1-2, with 7 nucleotides matching TRBD1. The CDR3 loop spans 13 amino acids. Germline V gene data show CDR1 as MNHEY and CDR2 as SVGAGI. For the CDR3, the DNA is TGCGCCAGCAGTCGAGACAGGGTTGTTGGCTACACCTTC. Translated, it gives CASSRDRVVGYTF.

This clonotype was detected only a few times. This chain links TRBV5-6 with TRBJ2-5; D unresolved. Germline CDR1 and CDR2: SGHDT and YYEEEE. The CDR3 has 11 residues. Trimming took off 1 base at V and 5 bases at J, with 3 bases between the two ends. Written as DNA, the CDR3 is TGTGCCAGCAGCTTGTATGAGACCCAGTACTTC. Its translation is CASSLYETQYF.

The chain joins TRBV4-3 to TRBJ2-7; no clear D. CDR3 length equals 13 residues. The V gene lost 2 bases and the J gene lost 1 base, with 6 bases spanning the gap. Germline V gene data show CDR1 as LGHNA and CDR2 as YSLEER. This chain's CDR3 is CASSQKGSYEQYF. CDR3 DNA sequence: TGCGCCAGCAGCCAAAAGGGATCCTACGAGCAGTACTTC.

The chain joins TRBV24-1 to TRBJ1-5; D is ambiguous. Trimming left V 9 bases short and J 2 bases short, with 19 bases between. From germline, CDR1 is KGHDR and CDR2 SFDVKD. The CDR3 consists of 16 residues. The CDR3: CATHASGSLCNQPQHF. The CDR3 DNA sequence: TGTGCCACCCACGCGTCGGGCAGCCTTTGCAATCAGCCCCAGCATTTT.